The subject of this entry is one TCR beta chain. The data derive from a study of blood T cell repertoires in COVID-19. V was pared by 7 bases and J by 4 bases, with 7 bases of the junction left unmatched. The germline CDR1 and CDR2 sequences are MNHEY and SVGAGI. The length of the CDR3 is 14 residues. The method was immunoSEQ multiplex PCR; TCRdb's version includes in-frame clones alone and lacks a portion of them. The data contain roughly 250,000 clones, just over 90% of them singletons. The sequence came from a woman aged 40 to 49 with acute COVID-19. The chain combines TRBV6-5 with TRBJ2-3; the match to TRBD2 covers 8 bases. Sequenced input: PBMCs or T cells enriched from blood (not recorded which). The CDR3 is CASNAGGAADTQYF. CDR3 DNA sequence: TGTGCCAGCAATGCCGGGGGGGCCGCAGATACGCAGTATTTT.